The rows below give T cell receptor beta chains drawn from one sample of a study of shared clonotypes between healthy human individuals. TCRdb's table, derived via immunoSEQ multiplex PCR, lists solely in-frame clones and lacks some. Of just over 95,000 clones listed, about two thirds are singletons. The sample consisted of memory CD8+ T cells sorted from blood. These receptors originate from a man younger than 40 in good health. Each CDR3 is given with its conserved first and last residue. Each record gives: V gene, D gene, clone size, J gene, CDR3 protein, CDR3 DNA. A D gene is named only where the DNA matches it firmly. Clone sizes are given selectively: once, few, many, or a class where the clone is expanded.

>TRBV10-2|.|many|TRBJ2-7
CASSESSPYEQYF
TGCGCCAGCAGTGAGTCCTCACCTTACGAGCAGTACTTC
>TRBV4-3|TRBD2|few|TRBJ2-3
CASSRTLLSSGSSDTQYF
TGCGCCAGCAGCCGAACCTTACTTTCTAGCGGGAGTTCAGATACGCAGTATTTT
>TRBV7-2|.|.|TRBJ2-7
CASSPSVREQYF
TGTGCCAGCAGCCCCTCGGTCCGCGAGCAGTACTTC
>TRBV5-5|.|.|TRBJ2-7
CASSLAIRAPDGYEQYF
TGTGCCAGCAGCTTGGCAATCCGGGCCCCCGATGGCTACGAGCAGTACTTC
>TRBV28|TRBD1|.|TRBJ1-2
CASSQPGQLLTNYGYTF
TGTGCCAGCAGTCAACCGGGACAGCTTTTAACTAACTATGGCTACACCTTC
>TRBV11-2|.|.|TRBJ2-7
CASSLTSGGGEQYF
TGTGCCAGCAGCCTAACATCAGGGGGAGGGGAGCAGTACTTC
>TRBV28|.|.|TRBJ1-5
CASRSIQGFNQPQHF
TGTGCCAGCAGATCCATTCAGGGTTTCAATCAGCCCCAGCATTTT
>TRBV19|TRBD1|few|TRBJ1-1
CASSPVGTGGTEAFF
TGTGCCAGTAGCCCAGTCGGGACAGGGGGCACTGAAGCTTTCTTT
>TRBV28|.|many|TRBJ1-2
CASSSHYGYTF
TGTGCCAGCAGTTCCCACTATGGCTACACCTTC
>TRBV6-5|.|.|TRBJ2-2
CASSHNSGTGELFF
TGTGCCAGCAGCCATAATAGCGGCACCGGGGAGCTGTTTTTT
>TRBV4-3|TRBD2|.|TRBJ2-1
CASSKPSTSGSTSYNEQFF
TGCGCCAGCAGCAAGCCCTCCACTAGCGGGAGTACGTCCTACAATGAGCAGTTCTTC
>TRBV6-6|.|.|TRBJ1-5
CASSSRDLSAQHF
TGTGCCAGCAGTTCCCGAGACCTATCAGCCCAGCATTTT
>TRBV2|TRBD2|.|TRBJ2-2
CASSKTSGSKAGELFF
TGTGCCAGCAGTAAAACTAGCGGGAGTAAAGCCGGGGAGCTGTTTTTT
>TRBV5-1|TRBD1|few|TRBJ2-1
CASSSYGTDPYNEQFF
TGCGCCAGCAGCTCGTATGGGACAGACCCCTACAATGAGCAGTTCTTC
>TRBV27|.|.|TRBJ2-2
CASSLDSTRGGSHTGELFF
TGTGCCAGCAGTTTAGACAGCACCCGAGGGGGATCACACACCGGGGAGCTGTTTTTT
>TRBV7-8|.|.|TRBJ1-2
CASSQRTFTRKTYGF
TGTGCCAGCAGCCAGAGAACGTTTACCCGAAAGACCTATGGCTTC
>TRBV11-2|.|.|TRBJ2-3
CASSDAAAGDTQYF
TGTGCCAGCAGTGACGCGGCAGCAGGGGATACGCAGTATTTT
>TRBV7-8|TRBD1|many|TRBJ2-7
CASSLVPGQLAYEQYF
TGTGCCAGCAGCTTAGTACCGGGACAGCTAGCCTACGAGCAGTACTTC
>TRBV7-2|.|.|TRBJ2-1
CASSIDGDSYNEQFF
TGTGCCAGCAGTATTGACGGGGATTCCTACAATGAGCAGTTCTTC
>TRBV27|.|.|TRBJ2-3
CASSLAGGKADTQYF
TGTGCCAGCAGCTTAGCCGGCGGGAAGGCAGATACGCAGTATTTT
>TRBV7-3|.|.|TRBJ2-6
CASSIWIRLQSRANVLTF
TGTGCCAGCAGCATATGGATACGCTTACAAAGTCGGGCCAACGTCCTGACTTTC
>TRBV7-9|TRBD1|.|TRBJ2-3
CASSSDRTDTQYF
TGTGCCAGCAGCTCGGACAGGACAGATACGCAGTATTTT
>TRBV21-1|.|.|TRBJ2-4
CASSPQGLAGGKNIQYF
TGTGCCAGCAGCCCCCAGGGACTAGCGGGAGGGAAAAACATTCAGTACTTC
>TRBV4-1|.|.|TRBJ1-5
CASSQPVRGGSNQPQHF
TGCGCCAGCAGCCAACCAGTCCGAGGTGGTAGCAATCAGCCCCAGCATTTT
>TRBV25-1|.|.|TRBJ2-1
CASSESAGLNEQFF
TGTGCCAGCAGTGAATCGGCGGGACTCAATGAGCAGTTCTTC
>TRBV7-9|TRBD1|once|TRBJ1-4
CASSRTGGYEKLFF
TGTGCCAGCAGCAGGACAGGGGGATATGAAAAACTGTTTTTT
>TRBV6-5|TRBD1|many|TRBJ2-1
CASSSSTGRNEQFF
TGTGCCAGCAGTTCATCGACAGGGCGCAATGAGCAGTTCTTC
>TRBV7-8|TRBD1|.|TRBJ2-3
CASSRSLDRETDTQYF
TGTGCCAGCAGCCGATCCTTGGACAGGGAAACAGATACGCAGTATTTT
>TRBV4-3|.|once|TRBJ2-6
CASSRNAGSGANVLTF
TGCGCCAGCAGCCGAAATGCCGGTTCTGGGGCCAACGTCCTGACTTTC
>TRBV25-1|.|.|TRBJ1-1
CASSPTVNTEAFF
TGTGCCAGCAGTCCCACAGTGAACACTGAAGCTTTCTTT
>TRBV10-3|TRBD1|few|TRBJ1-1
CAISGQGAWNTEAFF
TGTGCCATCAGTGGACAGGGAGCATGGAACACTGAAGCTTTCTTT
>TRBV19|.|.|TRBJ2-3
CASSTGTLSYTDTQYF
TGTGCCAGTAGTACGGGGACTCTTTCTTACACAGATACGCAGTATTTT
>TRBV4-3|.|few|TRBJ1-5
CASSQDRHSNQPQHF
TGCGCCAGCAGCCAAGACAGACATAGCAATCAGCCCCAGCATTTT
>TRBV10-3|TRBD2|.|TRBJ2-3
CAISESTSGALTDTQYF
TGTGCCATCAGTGAGTCGACTAGCGGGGCCCTCACAGATACGCAGTATTTT
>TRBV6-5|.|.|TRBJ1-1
CASSPALASQGEAFF
TGTGCCAGCAGCCCAGCCCTAGCCTCCCAGGGGGAAGCTTTCTTT
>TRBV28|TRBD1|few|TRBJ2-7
CASSSPGTGTYEQYF
TGTGCCAGCAGTTCACCCGGGACAGGTACCTACGAGCAGTACTTC
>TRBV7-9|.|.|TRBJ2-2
CASSLRVGELFF
TGTGCCAGCAGCCTACGAGTGGGGGAGCTGTTTTTT
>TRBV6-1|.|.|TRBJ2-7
CASSESYEQYF
TGTGCCAGCAGTGAGTCCTACGAGCAGTACTTC
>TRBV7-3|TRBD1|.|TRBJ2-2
CASSLGQGEDTGELFF
TGTGCCAGCAGCTTGGGTCAGGGGGAAGATACCGGGGAGCTGTTTTTT
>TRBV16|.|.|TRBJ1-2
CASSQEWGKGVNYGYTF
TGTGCCAGCAGCCAAGAATGGGGGAAGGGTGTTAACTATGGCTACACCTTC
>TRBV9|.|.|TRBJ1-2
CASSAGGNYGYTF
TGTGCCAGCAGCGCAGGAGGCAACTATGGCTACACCTTC
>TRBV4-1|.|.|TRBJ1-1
CASSQVVGGQAFF
TGCGCCAGCAGCCAAGTGGTCGGGGGGCAAGCTTTCTTT
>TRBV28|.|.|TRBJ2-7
CASGEDYEQYF
TGTGCCAGCGGAGAGGACTACGAGCAGTACTTC
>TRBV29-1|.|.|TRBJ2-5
CSVEQNTQETQYF
TGCAGCGTTGAACAGAACACCCAAGAGACCCAGTACTTC
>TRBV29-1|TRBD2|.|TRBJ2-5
CSVPPLAGEGETQYF
TGCAGCGTTCCCCCACTAGCGGGAGAGGGGGAGACCCAGTACTTC
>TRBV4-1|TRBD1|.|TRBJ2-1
CASSPDREGGDEQFF
TGCGCCAGCAGCCCGGACAGGGAAGGGGGCGATGAGCAGTTCTTC
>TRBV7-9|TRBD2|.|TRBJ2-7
CASSNTSQGLQSYEQYF
TGTGCCAGCAGCAACACCTCGCAGGGACTACAATCCTACGAGCAGTACTTC
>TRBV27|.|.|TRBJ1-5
CASSSDSNQPQHF
TGTGCCAGCAGTTCGGACAGCAATCAGCCCCAGCATTTT